The clone carrying this T cell receptor beta chain was counted a few times. Its cognate antigen is unknown. This specimen comes from a study of CD4 T cells in relation to SARS-CoV-2 and coronaviruses. The CDR3 is 15 amino acids. Germline trimming cut 3 bases from V and 6 bases from J; bases unmatched to any gene: 9. The germline CDR1 and CDR2 sequences are SGHRS and YFSETQ. Some clones are missing from TCRdb's copy, which holds only in-frame ones; the method was immunoSEQ multiplex PCR. The data show roughly 19,000 clones, 76% seen once. Before the COVID-19 pandemic, during about 2011-2019, CD4+ T cells were taken from unexposed donors. Isolation of CD4+ T cells took place after about 10 days in culture.

The sequence was collected from a human donor in good health. The chain employs TRBV5-1 and TRBJ2-1; 7 nucleotides agree with TRBD2. Sequencing was done on a sample of CD4+ T cells from PBMCs, cultured in vitro. The CDR3 sequence: CASSWGLGGGNEQFF. Written as DNA, the CDR3 is TGCGCCAGCAGCTGGGGATTGGGGGGGGGCAATGAGCAGTTCTTC.